This record concerns one T cell receptor (beta chain) sequence. These data originate in a study of blood T cell repertoires in COVID-19. Study overall: Some COVID-19 samples were acute and others convalescent; all came from the United States, Italy and Spain.

The protocol was immunoSEQ multiplex PCR, while the TCRdb copy is restricted to in-frame clones and leaves out a portion. The data hold about 250,000 clones, with more than 75% observed a single time. V was clipped by 3 bases and J by 1 base, with 12 bases between them. The CDR3 has 14 residues. CDR1 and CDR2 from the germline V gene are SQVTM and ANQGSEA. Living in 25 or so US areas, the participants were between 18 and 89 years of age. The TCR comes from a man aged 35-49 years who had recovered from COVID-19. The chain is built from TRBV29-1 and TRBJ1-2, with D perhaps matching TRBD1 (5 bases). The sequenced sample was PBMCs or T cells enriched from blood (not recorded which). The CDR3: CSVEGGGRNYGYTF. In nucleotides, the CDR3 is TGCAGCGTTGAGGGGGGAGGACGTAACTATGGCTACACCTTC.